This paragraph covers one TCR beta chain sequence. These data belong to a study of blood T cell repertoires in COVID-19. CDR1 is LGHDT, CDR2 YNNKEL, per germline (reference sequence). The ends were cut back, 4 bases at V and 2 bases at J, with 9 bases in the middle. CDR3 length equals 13 residues. The data were produced by immunoSEQ multiplex PCR, yet TCRdb's version contains in-frame clones alone and is incomplete. The sample gives around 170,000 clones, about four fifths of which show up once; 5% to 8.5% is in the top ten. The specimen was peripheral blood. This clonotype was obtained from a man aged 65 to 79 with active or convalescent COVID-19. The chain combines TRBV3-1 (or the pseudogene TRBV3-2) with TRBJ2-7; D may be TRBD1 (5 bases). DNA for the CDR3: TGTGCCAGCAGCCCACAGGCTACCTACGAGCAGTACTTC. It is translated as CASSPQATYEQYF.